This T cell receptor (beta chain) was recovered during a study of preoperative IRX-2 immunotherapy in early breast cancer. Assay used: immunoSEQ multiplex PCR; TCRdb lists only in-frame clones, some missing. The sample carries 23,000 or so clones, roughly nine tenths recorded once. As for treatment: preoperative locoregional IRX-2 cytokine immunotherapy. Patients received preoperative, locoregional IRX-2 cytokine immunotherapy in a phase Ib study. The CDR3 spans 13 residues. The chain employs TRBV21-1 and TRBJ1-2; TRBD1, the table's D call, was not compared with the DNA. TRBV21-1 is classified as a pseudogene. Specimen: tumor tissue, collected after IRX-2 immunotherapy. The receptor comes from a human donor with breast cancer. The CDR3 region has the DNA TGTGCCAGCAGCGAAAGCAGGGGGGATGGCTACACCTTC. Protein product: CASSESRGDGYTF.